The present T cell receptor beta chain was sequenced within a study of CD8 T cells in Susac syndrome. CDR1 and CDR2 (germline): SGHKS, YYEKEE (reference sequence). Trimming removed 4 bases from V and 10 bases from J; junction bases left unmatched: 12. The CDR3 covers 15 residues. When the RNA was reverse transcribed, random hexamers were used with an input of about 0.5 to 1 ug. TCRdb reprocessed the immunoSEQ multiplex PCR reads via MiXCR and lists one record per CDR3 protein. The table records roughly 200,000 distinct CDR3 sequences, approximately 93% of them present only once. The J gene is TRBJ2-1, the V gene TRBV5-5, with 9 positions matching TRBD1. This receptor was identified in a human donor in good health. The sequenced material came from CD4+ T cells from PBMCs. The CDR3 protein is CASSPSGTGIGEQFF. The CDR3 DNA follows: TGTGCCAGCAGCCCCTCCGGGACAGGGATTGGCGAGCAGTTCTTC.